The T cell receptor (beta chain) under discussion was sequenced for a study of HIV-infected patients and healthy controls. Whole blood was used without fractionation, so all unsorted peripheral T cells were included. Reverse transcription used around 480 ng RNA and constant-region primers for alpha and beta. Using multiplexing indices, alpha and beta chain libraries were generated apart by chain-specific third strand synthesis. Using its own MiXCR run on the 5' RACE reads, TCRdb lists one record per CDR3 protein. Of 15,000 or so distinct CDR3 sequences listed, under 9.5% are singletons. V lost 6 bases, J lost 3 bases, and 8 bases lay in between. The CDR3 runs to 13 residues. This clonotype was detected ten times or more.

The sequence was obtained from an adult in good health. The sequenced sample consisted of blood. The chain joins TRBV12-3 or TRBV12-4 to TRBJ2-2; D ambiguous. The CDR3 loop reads CASRAQHTGELFF. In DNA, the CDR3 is TGTGCCAGCAGAGCCCAACACACCGGGGAGCTGTTTTTT.